A single T cell receptor beta chain is shown here with its context. Its target is unknown. CDR1 and CDR2 from the germline V gene are SGHDT and YYEEEE. Trimming took off 5 bases at V and 2 bases at J, with 14 bases between the two ends. The CDR3 runs 15 residues. CD4+ cell separation produced CD45RA+ naive and CD45RA-negative memory subsets. The protocol was immunoSEQ multiplex PCR, while the TCRdb copy is restricted to in-frame clones and leaves out a portion. The profile covers around 330,000 clones, with around two thirds appearing a single time and around 10% taken by the ten largest. The data were taken from a study of shared clonotypes between healthy human individuals. Study information: For every donor, three CD4 naive, three CD4 memory, two CD8 naive and one CD8 memory plates were used. Study results and limitations: Larger estimated richness was generally seen in naive subsets than in memory subsets. Naive CD4 clonotype sharing across several donors was about 5.3%.

Sequences were obtained from memory CD4+ T cells sorted from blood. As for subset: CD45RA-negative fraction. The rearrangement links TRBV5-6 to TRBJ2-1; D may be TRBD1 or TRBD2 (6 bases each). The source of this sequence is a young man in good health. CDR3 nucleotides: TGTGCCAGCAGAGGGGGGCCGGGCCCCTACAATGAGCAGTTCTTC. Its protein product is CASRGGPGPYNEQFF.